Listed below are T cell receptor beta chains from one sample, sequenced in a study of T cell responses to AZD1222 COVID-19 vaccine. Using immunoSEQ multiplex PCR, the repertoire was profiled, and TCRdb retains in-frame clones only, with some absent. The repertoire has roughly 120,000 clones, 85% to 95% of them found once; the top ten carry about 3%. Sequenced here: peripheral blood, sampled on day 0 of AZD1222 vaccination. The source is an adult in good health. CDR3s include the opening cysteine and the closing phenylalanine or tryptophan.

J: TRBJ1-2; V: TRBV5-1; CDR3: CASSTDRAGNYGYTF
J: TRBJ2-4; V: TRBV28; CDR3: CASSLGLAGRRIQYF
J: TRBJ1-1; V: TRBV18; CDR3: CASSPQTNTEAFF
J: TRBJ2-7; V: TRBV20-1; CDR3: CSAPDGYEQYF
J: TRBJ1-2; V: TRBV20-1; CDR3: CSASLTYGYTF
J: TRBJ2-2; V: TRBV2; CDR3: CASSGGRLTGELFF
J: TRBJ2-7; V: TRBV7-9; CDR3: CASSPGRGGLLYEQYF
J: TRBJ1-3; V: TRBV27; CDR3: CASSLGPGTGSGNTIYF
J: TRBJ1-2; V: TRBV19; CDR3: CASSIAAANYGYTF
J: TRBJ2-5; V: TRBV5-1; CDR3: CASSFGVQETQYF
J: TRBJ1-2; V: TRBV7-2; CDR3: CASSPVPSDGYTF
J: TRBJ2-7; V: TRBV25-1; CDR3: CASGPQTGGFYEQYF
J: TRBJ1-1; V: TRBV14; CDR3: CASSQDWGMNTEAFF
J: TRBJ2-1; V: TRBV5-4; CDR3: CASSPQLAGYNEQFF
J: TRBJ1-3; V: TRBV9; CDR3: CASSVVLDGNTIYF
J: TRBJ2-7; V: TRBV6-5; CDR3: CASRLTSGSEQYF
J: TRBJ2-1; V: TRBV7-6; CDR3: CASSPKGTSGRREEQFF
J: TRBJ2-4; V: TRBV28; CDR3: CASSLLGQGARDIQYF
J: TRBJ2-2; V: TRBV4-1; CDR3: CASSQGQTNTGELFF
J: TRBJ2-7; V: TRBV2; CDR3: CASRLSQGSYEQYF
J: TRBJ1-1; V: TRBV6-5; CDR3: CASSPGTVLGTEAFF
J: TRBJ1-1; V: TRBV27; CDR3: CASSYGGTEAFF
J: TRBJ2-5; V: TRBV21-1; CDR3: CASSSGEYQETQYF
J: TRBJ2-3; V: TRBV15; CDR3: CATSRGGTDTQYF
J: TRBJ2-2; V: TRBV7-3; CDR3: CASSRGPHTGELFF
J: TRBJ2-3; V: TRBV20-1; CDR3: CSASGGSGTDTQYF